A single sample is the source of the 10 T cell receptor beta chains below, sequenced in a study of regulatory T cells in long-lasting Graves disease. Time point meaning: persistent/refractory GD, antithyroid drugs over 5 years with positive TRAb. Preparation of the TCR library used RNA extracted from PBMCs. Building the TCR beta libraries relied on iRepertoire HTBI primers, and CDR3 regions underwent Arm-PCR. TCRdb itself ran the multiplex PCR reads through MiXCR, one entry per CDR3 protein. This sample has about 340,000 distinct CDR3 sequences; around a fifth occur once, and the top ten carry about 29%. Specimen: peripheral blood mononuclear cells (PBMCs), collected when the disease was refractory, from a patient treated with antithyroid drugs. The receptor source for this set is a female donor with Graves disease.

This clonotype was seen a few times. This sequence joins TRBV2 and TRBJ2-3, with a weak D call TRBD1 (6 bases). Germline assignment: CDR1 SNHLY and CDR2 FYNNEI. The CDR3 loop spans 13 amino acids. V was trimmed by 6 bases and J by 4 bases, leaving 11 bases between them. The CDR3 here is CASRATGPDTQYF. The CDR3, as DNA: TGTGCCAGCAGGGCTACAGGGCCAGATACGCAGTATTTT.

Many counts were recorded for this clonotype. The chain is built from TRBV28 and TRBJ2-7; 9 nucleotides align to TRBD1. CDR1 and CDR2 (germline): MDHEN, SYDVKM. This CDR3 comprises 13 residues. Trimming removed 7 bases from V and 1 base from J; junction bases left unmatched: 2. The CDR3: CASIGTGSYEQYF. The CDR3 DNA reads TGTGCCAGCATCGGGACAGGGTCCTACGAGCAGTACTTC. Based on the CDR3 plus reference TRBV28 and TRBJ2-7, the full variable domain is DVKVTQSSRYLVKRTGEKVFLECVQDMDHENMFWYRQDPGLGLRLIYFSYDVKMKEKGDIPEGYSVSREKKERFSLILESASTNQTSMYLCASIGTGSYEQYFGPGTRLTVT.

The CDR3 DNA reads as TGTGCCAGCAGTTTCTTAGAAACCAAAAACATTCAGTACTTC. Residues: CASSFLETKNIQYF. The chain joins TRBV27 to TRBJ2-4; D is unclear. The CDR3 runs to 14 residues. V lost 3 bases, J lost 2 bases, and 8 bases lay in between. Germline values: CDR1 MNHEY, CDR2 SMNVEV (reference sequence).

The count of this clonotype is one. V is TRBV4-1 and J is TRBJ1-1; 7 nucleotides align to TRBD1. V lost 4 bases to trimming and J lost 5 bases; unmatched junction nucleotides: 10. The CDR3 is 15 residues long. Germline CDR1 MGHRA, CDR2 YSYEKL. CDR3 DNA: TGCGCCAGCAGCCTCCCGGCGACAGGGTTAACTGAAGCTTTCTTT. It codes for CASSLPATGLTEAFF.

CDR3 residues: CASSNTPTSGEQYF. Here the CDR3 DNA reads TGTGCCAGTAGTAACACCCCGACTAGCGGCGAGCAGTACTTC. This chain joins TRBV19 and TRBJ2-7, with 9 bases fitting TRBD2. The V and J ends lost 4 bases and 6 bases, in that order; junction bases with no gene match: 7. This CDR3 has 14 amino acids. The germline CDR1 and CDR2 sequences are LNHDA and SQIVND (reference sequence).

This clonotype was detected a few times. The chain combines TRBV27 with TRBJ1-1, with D uncertain. Between the trimmed V and J ends, which lost 4 bases and 7 bases, there was a span of 13 bases. The CDR3 is 13 amino acids. The V gene's germline CDR1 is MNHEY and CDR2 SMNVEV (reference sequence). Here the CDR3 DNA reads TGTGCCAGCAGTTCCCTGTGGGGTCTTGAAGCTTTCTTT. Translation gives CASSSLWGLEAFF.

This chain uses TRBV30 with TRBJ2-5; TRBD2 is a possible D gene (7 bases). The V gene's germline CDR1 is GTSNPN and CDR2 SVGIG (reference sequence). This CDR3 has 15 amino acids. V was pared by 1 base and J by 5 bases, with 17 bases between. CDR3 amino acids: CAWSGGGPRRETQYF. CDR3 nucleotide sequence: TGTGCCTGGAGTGGGGGGGGCCCACGGAGGGAGACCCAGTACTTC.

This clonotype was picked up a small number of times. This sequence joins TRBV19 and TRBJ2-7; D remains unclear. The length of the CDR3 is 13 residues. CDR1 LNHDA and CDR2 SQIVND come from the germline V gene (reference sequence). V was clipped by 3 bases and J by 4 bases, with 10 bases between them. The DNA for the CDR3 is TGTGCCAGTAGTATTGGGGTGGCATACGAGCAGTACTTC. Protein sequence: CASSIGVAYEQYF.

This clonotype occurred many times. This chain joins TRBV2 and TRBJ1-1; the D is unclear. CDR1 is SNHLY, CDR2 FYNNEI, per germline. This CDR3 comprises 14 residues. V was trimmed by 2 bases and J by 1 base, leaving 8 bases between them. The CDR3 sequence: CASSETLGNTEAFF. In nucleotides, the CDR3 is TGTGCCAGCAGTGAAACCCTTGGGAACACTGAAGCTTTCTTT.

Of note for this clonotype: A much larger clone lies one base from this, so it may be a read error. Since no conserved phenylalanine or tryptophan closes the CDR3, a read error is the likely cause. The J gene is TRBJ1-1, the V gene TRBV6-2 or TRBV6-3; D is uncertain. Germline lookup yields CDR1 MNHEY and CDR2 SVGEGT. Trimming cost V 9 bases and J 1 base, with 9 bases left between them. The CDR3 extends over 12 amino acids. Here the CDR3 DNA reads TGTGCCAGTGAAAGCTGGAACACTGAAGCTTTCCTT. Translation: CASESWNTEAFL.